Below, 15 T cell receptor beta chains from the same sample are listed, as sequenced in a study of T cell responses to AZD1222 COVID-19 vaccine. The data were produced by immunoSEQ multiplex PCR, yet TCRdb's version contains in-frame clones alone and is incomplete. The data contain 150,000 or so clones, about 91% of them singletons. Sequences were derived from peripheral blood, sampled on day 0 of AZD1222 vaccination. These receptors originate from an adult in good health.

The V gene is TRBV5-4, the J gene TRBJ1-1; weak D call: TRBD1 (6 bases). Per germline, CDR1 SGHNT and CDR2 YYREEE (reference sequence). The ends were cut back, 4 bases at V and 1 base at J, with 11 bases in the middle. The CDR3 has 14 amino acids. CDR3 in amino acids: CASSRTVANTEAFF. CDR3 DNA sequence: TGTGCCAGCAGCCGGACAGTTGCGAACACTGAAGCTTTCTTT.

CDR3 sequence (DNA): TGTGCCAGCAGTTACAGGGGGCGACGGCTCACTGAAGCTTTCTTT. Translation gives CASSYRGRRLTEAFF. The chain combines TRBV6-5 with TRBJ1-1; 7 bases are shared with TRBD1. Germline values: CDR1 MNHEY, CDR2 SVGAGI. V shed 2 bases and J 4 bases; nucleotides not matched to a gene: 7. This CDR3 is 15 amino acids long.

V usage is TRBV5-5 and J usage is TRBJ1-4; D is unresolved. The ends were cut back, 1 base at V and 0 bases at J, with 13 bases in the middle. CDR3 length: 17 amino acids. The germline gives CDR1 SGHKS, CDR2 YYEKEE (reference sequence). This chain's CDR3 is CASSLTPPGATNEKLFF. The CDR3, as DNA: TGTGCCAGCAGCTTGACCCCCCCAGGCGCAACTAATGAAAAACTGTTTTTT. Full variable domain (rest looked up from reference TRBV5-5 and TRBJ1-4): DAGVTQSPTHLIKTRGQQVTLRCSPISGHKSVSWYQQVLGQGPQFIFQYYEKEERGRGNFPDRFSARQFPNYSSELNVNALLLGDSALYLCASSLTPPGATNEKLFFGSGTQLSVL.

The rearrangement uses TRBV2 and TRBJ2-2, with D tentatively TRBD2 (5 bases). V lost 7 bases and J lost 0, with 12 bases in between. The CDR3 is made up of 15 amino acids. Germline CDR1 reads SNHLY; CDR2 reads FYNNEI. The CDR3 is CASISGKTNTGELFF. The CDR3 region has the DNA TGTGCCAGCATCTCCGGGAAAACGAACACCGGGGAGCTGTTTTTT. The variable domain in full, with the rest retrieved from reference TRBV2 and TRBJ2-2, is EPEVTQTPSHQVTQMGQEVILRCVPISNHLYFYWYRQILGQKVEFLVSFYNNEISEKSEIFDDQFSVERPDGSNFTLKIRSTKLEDSAMYFCASISGKTNTGELFFGEGSRLTVL.

This chain connects TRBV18 to TRBJ1-1; 7 bases agree with TRBD1. Germline V CDR1 and CDR2: KGHSH, LQKENI. Losses at the gene ends were 3 bases for V and 0 bases for J; bases not matched to a gene: 1. CDR3 length: 14 amino acids. CDR3 loop: CASSPGTVNTEAFF. In nucleotides, the CDR3 is TGTGCCAGCTCACCTGGGACAGTGAACACTGAAGCTTTCTTT. The variable domain in full, with the rest retrieved from reference TRBV18 and TRBJ1-1, is NAGVMQNPRHLVRRRGQEARLRCSPMKGHSHVYWYRQLPEEGLKFMVYLQKENIIDESGMPKERFSAEFPKEGPSILRIQQVVRGDSAAYFCASSPGTVNTEAFFGQGTRLTVV.

This rearrangement joins TRBV9 to TRBJ1-1; no definite D call. The CDR3 spans 12 residues. V shed 3 bases and J shed 3 bases, with 6 bases lying between them. CDR1 and CDR2 from the germline V gene are SGDLS and YYNGEE. The CDR3 loop reads CASSGSDTEAFF. The CDR3 coding sequence is TGTGCCAGCAGCGGGTCGGACACTGAAGCTTTCTTT.

This chain connects TRBV19 to TRBJ2-7; 9 bases are shared with TRBD1. This CDR3 has 15 residues. V was pared by 5 bases and J by 3 bases, with 8 bases of the junction left unmatched. The germline V gene has CDR1 LNHDA and CDR2 SQIVND (reference sequence). The CDR3 sequence: CASSAHRGPGYEQYF. In DNA form, the CDR3 reads TGTGCCAGTAGTGCCCACAGGGGGCCGGGCTACGAGCAGTACTTC.

The V and J genes are TRBV10-3 and TRBJ1-2; TRBD1 matches 8 bases. After removal of 6 bases from V and 0 bases from J, the junction contained 3 bases not matched to a gene. The germline V gene has CDR1 ENHRY and CDR2 SYGVKD. The CDR3 is 14 residues long. The chain's CDR3 is CAIRGTGSNYGYTF. Written as DNA, the CDR3 is TGTGCCATCAGGGGGACAGGTTCTAACTATGGCTACACCTTC.

This clone was found a few times. V is TRBV4-2 and J is TRBJ1-2; TRBD1 is a possible D gene (6 bases). This CDR3 comprises 18 residues. Trimming took 3 bases from V and 3 from J, leaving 23 bases between them. Germline-derived CDR1 and CDR2 are LGHNA and YNFKEQ. CDR3 sequence reads: CASSQATGRFPRYYGYTF. The CDR3 DNA reads TGTGCCAGCAGCCAGGCGACAGGAAGGTTCCCCCGCTACTATGGCTACACCTTC.

The sample holds one count of this clone. The rearrangement links TRBV3-1 (or the pseudogene TRBV3-2) to TRBJ1-1; tentatively, D is TRBD1 (5 bases). The germline V gene encodes CDR1 LGHDT and CDR2 YNNKEL (reference sequence). The CDR3 runs 13 residues. The V gene lost 6 bases and the J gene lost 3 bases, with 11 bases spanning the gap. This chain's CDR3 is CASSLGGDTEAFF. The DNA for the CDR3 is TGTGCCAGCAGTCTCGGGGGTGACACTGAAGCTTTCTTT.

The chain uses TRBV7-8 and TRBJ1-2, with unresolved D. The CDR3 has 14 amino acids. V was trimmed by 0 bases and J by 0 bases, leaving 5 bases between them. Germline values: CDR1 SGHVS, CDR2 FQNEAQ. CDR3 loop: CASSLARTNYGYTF. CDR3 nucleotides: TGTGCCAGCAGCTTAGCTCGGACTAACTATGGCTACACCTTC. Looking up the rest from reference TRBV7-8 and TRBJ1-2 gives the full variable domain: GAGVSQSPRYKVAKRGQDVALRCDPISGHVSLFWYQQALGQGPEFLTYFQNEAQLDKSGLPSDRFFAERPEGSVSTLKIQRTQQEDSAVYLCASSLARTNYGYTFGSGTRLTVV.

The J gene is TRBJ1-2, the V gene TRBV24-1, with 7 bases identical to TRBD1. V shed 7 bases and J 6 bases; nucleotides not matched to a gene: 7. Germline CDR1 KGHDR, CDR2 SFDVKD. The CDR3 totals 13 residues. The CDR3 protein is CATRSSGTDGYTF. For the CDR3, the DNA is TGTGCCACCAGAAGCTCCGGGACAGATGGCTACACCTTC.

The chain carries TRBV7-2 and TRBJ2-3; the D is unclear. Trimming left V 5 bases short and J 1 base short, with 13 bases between. The V gene's germline CDR1 is SGHTA and CDR2 FQGNSA. This CDR3 is built from 15 residues. The CDR3 DNA sequence: TGTGCCAGCAGCCCGCGGATTTCTCGCACAGATACGCAGTATTTT. Protein product: CASSPRISRTDTQYF.

The rearrangement links TRBV2 to TRBJ2-7, with a weak D call TRBD1 (5 bases). This CDR3 region has 14 residues. Trimming cost V 2 bases and J 1 base, with 9 bases left between them. CDR1 and CDR2 from the germline V gene are SNHLY and FYNNEI. CDR3 protein: CASSEQGRSYEQYF. The CDR3 DNA sequence: TGTGCCAGCAGTGAACAGGGCCGGTCCTACGAGCAGTACTTC.

In DNA form, the CDR3 reads TGTGCCAGCAGTCTCCACAATGGGTTAGCTTTCTTT. This translates into CASSLHNGLAFF. The chain employs TRBV6-5 and TRBJ1-1; D unclear. Germline loops: CDR1 MNHEY, CDR2 SVGAGI. Trimming left V 5 bases short and J 10 bases short, with 14 bases between. The length of the CDR3 is 12 residues.